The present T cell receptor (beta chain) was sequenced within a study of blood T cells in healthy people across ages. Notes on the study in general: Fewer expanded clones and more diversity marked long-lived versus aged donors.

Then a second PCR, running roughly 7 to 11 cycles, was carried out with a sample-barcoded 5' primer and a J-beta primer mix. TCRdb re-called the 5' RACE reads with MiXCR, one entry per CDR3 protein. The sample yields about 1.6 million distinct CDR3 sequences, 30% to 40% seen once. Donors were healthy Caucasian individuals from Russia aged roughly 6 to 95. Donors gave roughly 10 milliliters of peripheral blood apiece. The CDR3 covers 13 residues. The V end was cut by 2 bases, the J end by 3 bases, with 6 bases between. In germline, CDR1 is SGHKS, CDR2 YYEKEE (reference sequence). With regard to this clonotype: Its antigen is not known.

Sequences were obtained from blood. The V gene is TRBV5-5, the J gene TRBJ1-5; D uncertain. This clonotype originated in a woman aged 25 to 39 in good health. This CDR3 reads CASSFKNNQPQHF. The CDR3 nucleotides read TGTGCCAGCAGCTTTAAGAACAATCAGCCCCAGCATTTT.